These 5 T cell receptor beta chains came from one sample sequenced in a study of cytomegalovirus exposure and HLA in healthy donors. Researchers ran the PCR with 60 Vbeta and 13 Jbeta primers. The method was immunoSEQ multiplex PCR; TCRdb's version includes in-frame clones alone and lacks a portion of them. Here the sample spans 200,000 to 250,000 clones, 81% being singletons. The specimen was PBMCs. These receptors all stem from a woman aged 55-69 years in good health and CMV-seropositive.

The J gene is TRBJ2-5, the V gene TRBV2, with D perhaps matching TRBD1 (5 bases). The germline V gene has CDR1 SNHLY and CDR2 FYNNEI. The CDR3 is made up of 13 amino acids. The ends were cut back, 10 bases at V and 2 bases at J, with 14 bases in the middle. CDR3 bases: TGTGCCACTACCCCCCAGGGACAAGAGACCCAGTACTTC. This translates into CATTPQGQETQYF.

V and J are TRBV5-1 and TRBJ2-7; TRBD1 might be the D (5 bases). The CDR3 spans 14 residues. Germline CDR1 and CDR2: SGHRS and YFSETQ. Trimming took off 2 bases at V and 2 bases at J, with 11 bases between the two ends. CDR3 DNA: TGCGCCAGCAGCTTAGGCAGGGCAGCCTACGAGCAGTACTTC. Residues: CASSLGRAAYEQYF. Using reference TRBV5-1 and TRBJ2-7 for the parts outside the CDR3, the full variable domain is KAGVTQTPRYLIKTRGQQVTLSCSPISGHRSVSWYQQTPGQGLQFLFEYFSETQRNKGNFPGRFSGRQFSNSRSEMNVSTLELGDSALYLCASSLGRAAYEQYFGPGTRLTVT.

The chain combines TRBV5-1 with TRBJ2-7, with 8 bases fitting TRBD2. CDR3 length equals 15 residues. Germline-derived CDR1 and CDR2 are SGHRS and YFSETQ. Trimming at V came to 4 bases and at J to 5 bases, leaving 11 bases not matched to a gene. The CDR3 DNA follows: TGCGCCAGCAGCACTAGACTAGCGAAGCTCAACGAGCAGTACTTC. The encoded protein is CASSTRLAKLNEQYF.

CDR3 nucleotide sequence: TGTGCCAGCAGAGGACAAGCGGGAGGGTTTGACATTCAGTACTTC. Translating gives CASRGQAGGFDIQYF. The chain combines TRBV25-1 with TRBJ2-4, with 10 bases identical to TRBD2. The CDR3 has 15 residues. V lost 6 bases to trimming and J lost 8 bases; unmatched junction nucleotides: 10. In germline, CDR1 is MGHDK, CDR2 SYGVNS.

V gene TRBV11-2 combines with J gene TRBJ2-3; the D gene is possibly TRBD2 (6 bases). CDR1 is SGHAT and CDR2 is FQNNGV in the germline V gene. Deletions cut 2 bases from V and 0 bases from J, with 12 bases between. This CDR3 spans 16 amino acids. The CDR3 sequence is CASSLLSGHSTDTQYF. In DNA, the CDR3 is TGTGCCAGCAGCTTATTGAGCGGGCACAGCACAGATACGCAGTATTTT.